The 31 T cell receptor beta chains presented below share a single source sample, sequenced in a study of T cell responses to AZD1222 COVID-19 vaccine. Data came from immunoSEQ multiplex PCR; TCRdb stores just in-frame clones and leaves some out. The data hold 110,000 or so clones, with around 84% observed a single time. Sequences were derived from peripheral blood, sampled 28 days after the second AZD1222 dose. These receptors were taken from an adult who received the AZD1222 COVID-19 vaccine.

The rearrangement joins TRBV28 to TRBJ1-6; a possible D gene is TRBD1 (5 bases). V shed 6 bases and J shed 9 bases, with 15 bases lying between them. Germline V gene sequence: CDR1 MDHEN, CDR2 SYDVKM. The CDR3 loop spans 14 amino acids. CDR3 region: CASSEGRYFSPLHF. The CDR3 DNA reads as TGTGCCAGCAGCGAGGGACGTTACTTTTCACCCCTCCACTTT. The full variable domain, in which reference TRBV28 and TRBJ1-6 provide the parts outside the CDR3, is DVKVTQSSRYLVKRTGEKVFLECVQDMDHENMFWYRQDPGLGLRLIYFSYDVKMKEKGDIPEGYSVSREKKERFSLILESASTNQTSMYLCASSEGRYFSPLHFGNGTRLTVT.

The J gene is TRBJ1-5, the V gene TRBV10-3, with unresolved D. Germline CDR1 and CDR2: ENHRY and SYGVKD. V gave up 6 bases and J gave up 0 bases, with 6 bases separating them. This CDR3 contains 13 residues. CDR3 coding DNA: TGTGCCATCAGAACAGATAGCAATCAGCCCCAGCATTTT. Residues: CAIRTDSNQPQHF.

This clone appeared a single time. The rearrangement uses TRBV15 and TRBJ1-4; D perhaps matches TRBD1 (6 bases). V was clipped by 0 bases and J by 1 base, with 6 bases between them. CDR1 LNHNV and CDR2 YYDKDF come from the germline V gene (reference sequence). The CDR3 runs to 15 residues. CDR3 loop: CATSRDRGTNEKLFF. CDR3 nucleotides: TGTGCCACCAGCAGAGACAGGGGAACTAATGAAAAACTGTTTTTT.

The chain has TRBV18 and TRBJ1-1; no clear D gene. V was cut by 1 base and J by 3 bases, with 12 bases left in between. Germline V gives CDR1 KGHSH, CDR2 LQKENI. The CDR3 sequence is 15 residues long. In DNA form, the CDR3 reads TGTGCCAGCTCACCACGGCCGCTCCGGGACACTGAAGCTTTCTTT. Protein: CASSPRPLRDTEAFF.

V gene TRBV11-3 combines with J gene TRBJ2-2; D is unclear. The CDR3 consists of 15 residues. Trimming removed 5 bases from V and 1 base from J, with 11 bases in between. Germline V gene lookup returns CDR1 SGHNT and CDR2 YENEEA. The DNA of the CDR3 is TGTGCCAGCAGCCAAACGAGACAGAACACCGGGGAGCTGTTTTTT. Protein sequence: CASSQTRQNTGELFF.

J is TRBJ2-5 and V is TRBV5-1; tentative D call: TRBD2 (6 bases). The CDR3 is made up of 15 amino acids. Germline V gene sequence: CDR1 SGHRS, CDR2 YFSETQ. Trimming cost V 0 bases and J 2 bases, with 11 bases left between them. The CDR3 loop is CASSLEGRKQETQYF. CDR3 nucleotides: TGCGCCAGCAGCTTGGAAGGGAGGAAACAAGAGACCCAGTACTTC.

V and J are TRBV27 and TRBJ1-2; 7 nucleotides match TRBD1. This CDR3 has 14 amino acids. Germline values: CDR1 MNHEY, CDR2 SMNVEV (reference sequence). J lost 2 bases, V lost 3 bases, and 3 bases had no gene match. The DNA for the CDR3 is TGTGCCAGCAGTTTGACAGGGCTGAACTATGGCTACACCTTC. It specifies CASSLTGLNYGYTF.

This chain connects TRBV27 to TRBJ2-7; the D gene is possibly TRBD2 (6 bases). Per the germline V gene, CDR1 is MNHEY and CDR2 is SMNVEV (reference sequence). Trimming removed 5 bases at V and 0 bases at J, with 17 bases between. This CDR3 has 16 amino acids. CDR3 residues: CASSAGSGDLSYEQYF. The DNA of the CDR3 is TGTGCCAGCAGTGCAGGTAGCGGTGATCTCTCCTACGAGCAGTACTTC.

The gene calls are TRBV9 and TRBJ1-2; 8 bases align to TRBD1. V gave up 9 bases and J gave up 6 bases; unmatched junction bases: 7. In germline, CDR1 is SGDLS, CDR2 YYNGEE. The CDR3 length is 12 residues. CDR3 nucleotides: TGTGCCACCTTTGGACAGGGTCATGGCTACACCTTC. Amino acid sequence: CATFGQGHGYTF.

The rearrangement links TRBV7-9 to TRBJ1-6; perhaps TRBD1 as D (6 bases). This CDR3 region has 16 residues. The germline V and J ends were trimmed by 2 bases and 7 bases, with 15 bases remaining between them. Germline assignment: CDR1 SEHNR and CDR2 FQNEAQ (reference sequence). Written as DNA, the CDR3 is TGTGCCAGCAGCTTATCTGGGGCAGGGGAAAATTCACCCCTCCACTTT. Amino acids: CASSLSGAGENSPLHF.

The chain uses TRBV2 and TRBJ2-7; 9 nucleotides line up with TRBD1. The V and J ends lost 4 bases and 2 bases, in that order; junction bases with no gene match: 6. From germline, CDR1 is SNHLY and CDR2 FYNNEI. The CDR3 contains 15 residues. CDR3 bases: TGTGCCAGCAGTGGACAGGGGGAGTATCCCTACGAGCAGTACTTC. It is translated as CASSGQGEYPYEQYF.

The CDR3 spells CASSLAQREGETQYF. The CDR3, as DNA: TGTGCCAGCAGCTTAGCTCAGCGGGAGGGCGAGACCCAGTACTTC. The chain recombines TRBV7-6 with TRBJ2-5; 10 bases map to TRBD2. J was trimmed by 5 bases and V by 0 bases; bases with no gene match: 3. From germline, CDR1 is SGHVS and CDR2 FNYEAQ. The CDR3 spans 15 residues.

This clone was counted a few times. The chain couples TRBV28 to TRBJ1-4; TRBD1 agrees at 8 bases. Germline CDR1 and CDR2: MDHEN and SYDVKM. The CDR3 contains 15 residues. After removal of 6 bases from V and 4 bases from J, the junction contained 7 bases not matched to a gene. CDR3 in amino acids: CASRPTGVDNEKLFF. CDR3 sequence (DNA): TGTGCCAGCAGGCCGACAGGGGTCGATAATGAAAAACTGTTTTTT.

The J gene is TRBJ1-6, the V gene TRBV6-1; D unresolved. The CDR3 consists of 13 residues. Germline V gene sequence: CDR1 MNHNS, CDR2 SASEGT. Trimming left V 1 base short and J 9 bases short, with 7 bases between. CDR3 in DNA: TGTGCCAGCAGTGAAGTATCTGGTTCACCCCTCCACTTT. Encoded protein: CASSEVSGSPLHF.

The rearrangement joins TRBV9 to TRBJ2-7; D is unclear. CDR1 and CDR2 from the germline V gene are SGDLS and YYNGEE. CDR3 length: 13 residues. Trimming removed 0 bases at V and 4 bases at J, with 8 bases between. The CDR3 bases are TGTGCCAGCAGCGTAGCGGATGGGTACGAGCAGTACTTC. Amino acids: CASSVADGYEQYF.

This clone was counted only a few times. V usage is TRBV7-2 and J usage is TRBJ1-3; the match to TRBD1 covers 7 bases. The CDR3 is 16 residues long. Germline CDR1 and CDR2: SGHTA and FQGNSA. Trimming at V came to 5 bases and at J to 0 bases, leaving 7 bases not matched to a gene. The CDR3 loop is CASSIRQGHSGNTIYF. The CDR3 DNA reads TGTGCCAGCAGCATCCGACAGGGCCACTCTGGAAACACCATATATTTT.

The V gene is TRBV6-4, the J gene TRBJ1-6; no reliable D call. The germline V gene encodes CDR1 MRHNA and CDR2 SNTAGT. This CDR3 region has 13 residues. V lost 3 bases, J lost 13 bases, and 13 bases lay in between. The CDR3 reads CASSEQAAAPLHF. DNA of the CDR3: TGTGCCAGCAGTGAGCAGGCCGCGGCGCCCCTCCACTTT.

This clone turned up a few times. This chain links TRBV4-2 with TRBJ2-7; D is unclear. CDR3 size: 11 residues. CDR1 is LGHNA and CDR2 is YNFKEQ in the germline V gene. V lost 1 base and J lost 7, with 5 bases in between. CDR3 in DNA: TGTGCCAGCAGCCAAGGAAGGGAGCAGTACTTC. This translates into CASSQGREQYF.

The chain couples TRBV7-2 to TRBJ1-4; 10 bases agree with TRBD1. The CDR3 covers 17 residues. Germline CDR1 SGHTA, CDR2 FQGNSA. V trimming: 1 base; J trimming: 3 bases; junction bases outside the gene matches: 5. The chain's CDR3 is CASSLVGTGAPNEKLFF. CDR3 DNA sequence: TGTGCCAGCAGCTTAGTAGGGACAGGGGCACCTAATGAAAAACTGTTTTTT.

V usage is TRBV9 and J usage is TRBJ2-5, with 8 bases fitting TRBD1. The CDR3 spans 16 residues. The germline gives CDR1 SGDLS, CDR2 YYNGEE. V was pared by 4 bases and J by 2 bases, with 10 bases of the junction left unmatched. CDR3 bases: TGTGCCAGCAGCAGCAGGGGGCAGGGGAGGCAAGAGACCCAGTACTTC. It is translated as CASSSRGQGRQETQYF.

This clone was seen once. J is TRBJ2-6 and V is TRBV7-2, with D hard to call. The V end was cut by 5 bases, the J end by 3 bases, with 11 bases between. The germline V gene has CDR1 SGHTA and CDR2 FQGNSA. The CDR3 consists of 15 residues. This chain's CDR3 is CASSPPPFGANVLTF. CDR3 coding DNA: TGTGCCAGCAGCCCGCCCCCTTTTGGGGCCAACGTCCTGACTTTC.

The rearrangement joins TRBV7-9 to TRBJ1-2, with a weak D call TRBD1 (5 bases). CDR1 and CDR2 (germline): SEHNR, FQNEAQ (reference sequence). Trimming left V 2 bases short and J 8 bases short, with 12 bases between. The CDR3 contains 13 residues. CDR3 DNA: TGTGCCAGCAGCTTACAAGGGGAGGACGGCTACACCTTC. The encoded protein is CASSLQGEDGYTF.

The chain couples TRBV6-4 to TRBJ2-6; D not certain. The CDR3 has 15 residues. Per germline, CDR1 MRHNA and CDR2 SNTAGT. The V gene lost 0 bases and the J gene lost 1 base, with 4 bases spanning the gap. Here the CDR3 DNA reads TGTGCCAGCAGTGACTCGACATCTGGGGCCAACGTCCTGACTTTC. Translated: CASSDSTSGANVLTF.

The chain carries TRBV5-6 and TRBJ1-2, with D possibly matching TRBD1 (5 bases). The V end was cut by 3 bases, the J end by 8 bases, with 23 bases between. Germline V gene lookup returns CDR1 SGHDT and CDR2 YYEEEE. The CDR3 is 16 amino acids. The CDR3 coding sequence is TGTGCCAGCAGCTCTTTGGCCCAGAGGGGTTCCGTCGGCTACACCTTC. Translation gives CASSSLAQRGSVGYTF.

The rearrangement uses TRBV30 and TRBJ1-1; D remains ambiguous. The CDR3 extends over 12 amino acids. V shed 4 bases and J shed 1 base, with 7 bases lying between them. Germline CDR1 and CDR2: GTSNPN and SVGIG (reference sequence). CDR3 coding DNA: TGTGCCTGGAATAGACCGAACACTGAAGCTTTCTTT. Amino acids: CAWNRPNTEAFF.

The rearrangement links TRBV12-3 or TRBV12-4 to TRBJ2-1; D might be TRBD2 (5 bases). The CDR3 runs 13 residues. The V and J ends lost 1 base and 10 bases respectively, with 11 bases between them. CDR3 region: CASSLGGRVEQFF. CDR3 DNA sequence: TGTGCCAGCAGTTTAGGAGGGCGGGTCGAGCAGTTCTTC.

This chain connects TRBV7-2 to TRBJ1-4; no clear D. V was cut by 5 bases and J by 0 bases, with 10 bases left in between. Germline CDR1 and CDR2: SGHTA and FQGNSA. The CDR3 spans 15 residues. CDR3 nucleotides: TGTGCCAGCAGCCCCGGCCAGGCAACTAATGAAAAACTGTTTTTT. Its protein product is CASSPGQATNEKLFF.

The rearrangement uses TRBV24-1 and TRBJ1-6, with D uncertain. This CDR3 region has 12 residues. Germline V gives CDR1 KGHDR, CDR2 SFDVKD. Trimming pared 0 bases from V and 8 bases from J, leaving 1 base between. The CDR3 is CATSDLHSPLHF. CDR3 nucleotides: TGTGCCACCAGTGATTTGCATTCACCCCTCCACTTT.

This rearrangement joins TRBV7-6 to TRBJ2-5; 8 bases map to TRBD1. Germline lookup yields CDR1 SGHVS and CDR2 FNYEAQ. This CDR3 comprises 13 residues. The V gene end was trimmed by 5 bases and the J gene end by 6 bases; junction bases not matched to a gene: 5. This CDR3 is CASSTTGGQTQYF. CDR3 in DNA: TGTGCCAGCAGCACCACAGGGGGGCAGACCCAGTACTTC.

This chain links TRBV13 with TRBJ2-7, with TRBD2 identical over 9 bases. Germline V gene sequence: CDR1 PRHDT, CDR2 FYEKMQ (reference sequence). V gave up 1 base and J gave up 6 bases; unmatched junction bases: 4. This CDR3 spans 14 amino acids. CDR3 coding DNA: TGTGCCAGCAGCTTAGAGCGGGGGGTGGGCGAGCAGTACTTC. It translates to CASSLERGVGEQYF.

The gene calls are TRBV14 and TRBJ2-3; D unresolved. The V end lost 6 bases, the J end lost 1 base, and 11 bases lay between the germline ends. Germline assignment: CDR1 SGHDN and CDR2 FVKESK. The CDR3 runs 14 residues. CDR3 coding DNA: TGTGCCAGCAGTTATTTTGAGGGCACAGATACGCAGTATTTT. It codes for CASSYFEGTDTQYF.